The 5 T cell receptor beta chains presented below share a single source sample, sequenced in a study of T cell changes during pregnancy in multiple sclerosis (dated by TCRdb to between 2018 and 2021). The library relied on the immunoSEQ multiplex PCR assay. This immuneACCESS table, as held by TCRdb, lists in-frame sequences with V and J called but not all clones. Of the missing ones, under half trace to an unresolved V gene in checked studies; the others have no known cause. Within this sample are over 30,000 clones, with 92% of them counted one time only. The ten most abundant clones make up 0.95% to 1.5% of the sample. The sequencing input was PBMCs (not recorded whether the cells were cultured). Source of these receptors: a female donor with multiple sclerosis, enrolled in a pregnancy study.

In DNA, the CDR3 is TGTGCCAGCAGCTTAATAGGCGTAGCGGTAGATACGCAGTATTTT. It is translated as CASSLIGVAVDTQYF. This chain links TRBV7-3 with TRBJ2-3; weak D call: TRBD2 (6 bases). The CDR3 is made up of 15 amino acids. Trimming stripped 1 base from V and 5 bases from J, with 13 bases between. CDR1 SGHTA and CDR2 FQGTGA come from the germline V gene.

The chain links TRBV6-1 to TRBJ1-2, with 7 nucleotides matching TRBD1. CDR3 length: 14 residues. Germline V lookup: CDR1 MNHNS, CDR2 SASEGT. The trim removed 4 bases at V and 2 bases at J, leaving 4 bases unmatched. The CDR3 DNA is TGTGCCAGCAGTGGACAGGGTACCAACTATGGCTACACCTTC. It yields the protein CASSGQGTNYGYTF.

The V gene is TRBV7-2, the J gene TRBJ2-7; 8 nucleotides match TRBD2. V gave up 5 bases and J gave up 1 base; unmatched junction bases: 7. Germline CDR1 and CDR2: SGHTA and FQGNSA. This CDR3 spans 15 amino acids. The CDR3 loop reads CASSLGRGASYEQYF. CDR3 nucleotides: TGTGCCAGCAGCCTTGGGCGGGGGGCTTCCTACGAGCAGTACTTC.

The rearrangement joins TRBV27 to TRBJ2-7; TRBD2 aligns across 14 bases. Germline assignment: CDR1 MNHEY and CDR2 SMNVEV (reference sequence). Losses at the gene ends were 6 bases for V and 5 bases for J; bases not matched to a gene: 9. The CDR3 is 16 amino acids. CDR3 protein: CASSRLAGGVLNEQYF. The CDR3 DNA reads TGTGCCAGCAGCCGACTAGCGGGAGGGGTTCTAAACGAGCAGTACTTC.

V is TRBV7-9 and J is TRBJ2-7; D possibly corresponds to TRBD2 (5 bases). The V end was cut by 1 base, the J end by 7 bases, with 14 bases between. Germline V lookup: CDR1 SEHNR, CDR2 FQNEAQ (reference sequence). The length of the CDR3 is 14 residues. The DNA for the CDR3 is TGTGCCAGCAGCTTAGTAGGGAGACCTACGGAGCAGTACTTC. It yields the protein CASSLVGRPTEQYF.